The source of this T cell receptor (beta chain) is a study of T cells in tumors and immune-related adverse events (dated by TCRdb to about 2021). From the cysteine through the phenylalanine, the CDR3 covers 17 amino acids. Just CDR3 DNA is preserved here, 51 bases in frame from base 1. CDR1 and CDR2, looked up from the germline V gene (reference sequence), are SEHNR and FQNEAQ. V ends up 5 bases short and J 1 base short, with an unmatched junction base count of 8. A remark on this clone: The antigen it recognizes is unknown. Nothing much larger sits one base from this clone, and base qualities are not available.

In the paper's terms, the treatment or condition label means: nivolumab (PD-1 blockade) given before sampling. The DNeasy Blood and Tissue Kit was used to extract DNA from formalin-fixed paraffin-embedded specimens. The immunoSEQ assay was used to amplify and sequence the TCR beta locus, producing bulk TCR Vbeta CDR3 data. The study's own analysis went as follows. Non-productive CDR3s, sequences shorter than 7 amino acids, and those not starting with C or ending with F/W were excluded. Only specimens with at least 1000 reads were analysed, and clonotypes were defined at the amino acid level. To compute clonality, Pielou's evenness was subtracted from 1. To equalize library sizes, abundance-weighted random subsampling with replacement was performed and repeated 100 times so that 95% confidence intervals could be reported. The Morisita overlap index was used to quantify repertoire overlap, and for each specimen the top 40 clones were checked for overlap with the irAE. TCRdb's version of the immuneACCESS table is confined to in-frame rearrangements and falls short of the full clone set. An unresolved V gene accounts for under half of the shortfall where checked; the remainder is of unknown origin. V and J calls and clone size follow that table, whereas D and trimming were derived from the DNA. This sample gives roughly 2,500 clones in total; 83% of them show up just once. The top ten clonotypes cover 7% of the sample.

Specimen: tumor tissue, collected from a patient treated with anti-PD-1 therapy. This chain is built from TRBV7-9 and TRBJ2-2, with 9 middle bases fitting TRBD1. This clonotype originated in a female donor with metastatic renal cell carcinoma. Here is the DNA: TGTGCCAGCAGCGCTGGGCCGGGACAGGGGAACACCGGGGAGCTGTTTTTT. This encodes CASSAGPGQGNTGELFF.